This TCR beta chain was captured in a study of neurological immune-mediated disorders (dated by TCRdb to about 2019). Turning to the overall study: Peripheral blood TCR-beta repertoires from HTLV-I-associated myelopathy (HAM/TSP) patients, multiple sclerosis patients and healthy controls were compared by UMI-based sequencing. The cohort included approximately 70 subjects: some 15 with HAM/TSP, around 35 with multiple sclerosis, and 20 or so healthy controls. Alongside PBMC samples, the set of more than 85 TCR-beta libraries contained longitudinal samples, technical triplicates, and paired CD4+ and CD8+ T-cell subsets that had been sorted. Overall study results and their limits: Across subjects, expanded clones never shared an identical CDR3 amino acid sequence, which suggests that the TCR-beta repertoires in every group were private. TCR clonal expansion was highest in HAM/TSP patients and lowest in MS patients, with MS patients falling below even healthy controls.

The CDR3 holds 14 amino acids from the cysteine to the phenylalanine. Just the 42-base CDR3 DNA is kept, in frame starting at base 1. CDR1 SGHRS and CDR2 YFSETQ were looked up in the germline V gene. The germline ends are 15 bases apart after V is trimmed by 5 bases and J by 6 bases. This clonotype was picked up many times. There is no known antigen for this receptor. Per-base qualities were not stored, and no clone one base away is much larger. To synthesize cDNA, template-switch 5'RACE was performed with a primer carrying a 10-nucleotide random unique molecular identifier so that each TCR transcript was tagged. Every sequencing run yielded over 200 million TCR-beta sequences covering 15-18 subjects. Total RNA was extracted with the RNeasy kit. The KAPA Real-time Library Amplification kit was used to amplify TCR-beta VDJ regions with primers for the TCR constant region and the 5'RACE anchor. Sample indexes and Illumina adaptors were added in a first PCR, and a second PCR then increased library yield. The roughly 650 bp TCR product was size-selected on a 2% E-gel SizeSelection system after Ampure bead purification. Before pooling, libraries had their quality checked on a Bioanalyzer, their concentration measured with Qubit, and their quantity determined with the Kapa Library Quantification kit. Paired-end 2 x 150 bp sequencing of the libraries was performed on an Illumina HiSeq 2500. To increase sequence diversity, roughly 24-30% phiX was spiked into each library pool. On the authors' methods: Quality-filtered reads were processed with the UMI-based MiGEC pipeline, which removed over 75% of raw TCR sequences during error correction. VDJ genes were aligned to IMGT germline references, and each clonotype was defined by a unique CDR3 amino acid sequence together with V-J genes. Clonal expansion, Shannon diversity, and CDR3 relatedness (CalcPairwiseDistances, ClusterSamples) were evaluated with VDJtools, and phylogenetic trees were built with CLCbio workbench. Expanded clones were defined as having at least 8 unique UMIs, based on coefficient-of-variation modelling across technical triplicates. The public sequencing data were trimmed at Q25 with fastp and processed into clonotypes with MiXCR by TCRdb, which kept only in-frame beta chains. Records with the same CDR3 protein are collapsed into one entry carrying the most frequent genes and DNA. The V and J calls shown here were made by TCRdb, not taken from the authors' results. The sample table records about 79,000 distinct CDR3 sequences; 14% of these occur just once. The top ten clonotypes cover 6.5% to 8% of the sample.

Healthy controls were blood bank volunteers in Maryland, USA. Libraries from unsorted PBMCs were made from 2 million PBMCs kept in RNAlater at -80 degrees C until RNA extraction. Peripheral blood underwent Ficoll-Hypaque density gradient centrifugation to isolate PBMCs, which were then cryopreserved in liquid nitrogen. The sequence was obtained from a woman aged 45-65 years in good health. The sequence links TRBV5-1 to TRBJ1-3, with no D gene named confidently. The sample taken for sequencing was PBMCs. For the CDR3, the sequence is CASRYGESANTIYF. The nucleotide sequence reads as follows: TGCGCCAGCAGGTATGGAGAGTCCGCAAACACCATATATTTT.